In this sample, the clone carrying this T cell receptor (beta chain) turned up many times. Its antigen is not identified. This entry belongs to a study of regulatory T cells in long-lasting Graves disease. Overall study: Graves' patients diagnosed newly had used antithyroid drugs under 3 months. Findings and caveats of the study: A greater number of public clonotypes (around 2,700) was shared by persistent patients than by new patients (around 1,000).

Stated time point: newly diagnosed GD, antithyroid drugs for less than 3 months. The authors made the TCR library using RNA they extracted from PBMCs. Through Arm-PCR of CDR3 regions and iRepertoire HTBI primers, TCR beta libraries were built. TCRdb reanalysed the multiplex PCR reads using MiXCR and keeps one entry per CDR3 protein. The sample includes about 460,000 distinct CDR3 sequences, about 14% of them seen just once. A further study also used this sample, focusing on T cells in Graves' hyperthyroidism and ophthalmopathy. As that study records: Patients aged 18 to 65 had newly diagnosed hyperthyroidism lasting under 2 months.

The sequencing used peripheral blood mononuclear cells (PBMCs), collected at new diagnosis, from a patient treated with antithyroid drugs. The TCR originated in a woman aged 45-60 years with Graves disease.

DNA for the CDR3: TGTGCCAGCAGTTTCACGGGGGGCAATGGCTACACCTTC. As protein: CASSFTGGNGYTF. The chain recombines TRBV27 with TRBJ1-2, with D maybe TRBD1 (6 bases). This CDR3 contains 13 residues. The V and J ends lost 3 bases and 6 bases respectively, with 11 bases between them. Germline V lookup: CDR1 MNHEY, CDR2 SMNVEV (reference sequence).